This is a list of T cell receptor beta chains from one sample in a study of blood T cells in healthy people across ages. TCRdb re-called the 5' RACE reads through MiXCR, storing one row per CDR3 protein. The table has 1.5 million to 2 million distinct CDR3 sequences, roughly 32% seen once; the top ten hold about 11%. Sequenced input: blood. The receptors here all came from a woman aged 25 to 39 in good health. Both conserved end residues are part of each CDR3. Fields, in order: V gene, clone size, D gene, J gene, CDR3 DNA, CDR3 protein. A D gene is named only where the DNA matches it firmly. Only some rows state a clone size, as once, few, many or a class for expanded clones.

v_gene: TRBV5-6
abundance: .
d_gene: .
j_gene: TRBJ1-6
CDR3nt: TGTGCCAGCGATCACACGGGGGACAAAGTTTCACCCCTCCACTTT
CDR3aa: CASDHTGDKVSPLHF

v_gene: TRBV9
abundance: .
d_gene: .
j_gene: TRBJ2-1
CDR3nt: TGTGCCAGCAGCGTATTGGGACAAAATCCGGAGCAGTTCTTC
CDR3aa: CASSVLGQNPEQFF

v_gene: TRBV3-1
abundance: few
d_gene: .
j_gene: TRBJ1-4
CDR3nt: TGTGCCAGCAGCCAAGCCTTCGGGGGCGCGGATGAAAAACTGTTTTTT
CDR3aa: CASSQAFGGADEKLFF

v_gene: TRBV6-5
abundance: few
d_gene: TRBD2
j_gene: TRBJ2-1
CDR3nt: TGTGCCAGCAGTTTAATGTCCGGGACTAGCGTCAATGAGCAGTTCTTC
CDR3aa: CASSLMSGTSVNEQFF

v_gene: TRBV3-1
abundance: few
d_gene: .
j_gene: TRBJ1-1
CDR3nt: TGTGCCAGCAGCCAAGTCCTTATGGGCGCGAACACTGAAGCTTTCTTT
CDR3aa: CASSQVLMGANTEAFF

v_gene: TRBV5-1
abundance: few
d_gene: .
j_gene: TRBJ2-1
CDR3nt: TGCGCCAGCTTGGGGGTAAATGGGAATGAGCAGTTCTTC
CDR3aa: CASLGVNGNEQFF

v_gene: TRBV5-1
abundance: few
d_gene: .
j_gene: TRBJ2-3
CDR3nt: TGCGCCAGCAGCTCCTTACAGGGATCACCAGATACGCAGTATTTT
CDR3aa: CASSSLQGSPDTQYF

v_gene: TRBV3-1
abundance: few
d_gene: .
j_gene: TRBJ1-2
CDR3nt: TGTGCCAGCAGCCAAGATGGATGGTCGGGCTACACCTTC
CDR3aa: CASSQDGWSGYTF

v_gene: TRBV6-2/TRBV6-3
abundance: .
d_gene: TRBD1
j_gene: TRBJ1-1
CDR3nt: TGTGCCAGCAGCCCAGACCTGGACAGGTTGAACACTGAAGCTTTCTTT
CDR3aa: CASSPDLDRLNTEAFF

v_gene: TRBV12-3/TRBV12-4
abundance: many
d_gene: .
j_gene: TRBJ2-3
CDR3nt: TGTGCCAGCAGCTCACGACTCACAGATACGCAGTATTTT
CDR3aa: CASSSRLTDTQYF

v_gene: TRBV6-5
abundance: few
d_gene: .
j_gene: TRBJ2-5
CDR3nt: TGTGCCAGCAGTTACTCGACTGGGCAAGAGACCCAGTACTTC
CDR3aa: CASSYSTGQETQYF

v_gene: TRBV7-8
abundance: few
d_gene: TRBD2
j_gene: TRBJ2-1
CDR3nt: TGTGCCAGCAGCTTAGGTGGCGGGAGGCCCTACAATGAGCAGTTCTTC
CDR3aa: CASSLGGGRPYNEQFF

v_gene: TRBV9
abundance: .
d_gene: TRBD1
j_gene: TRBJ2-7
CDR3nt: TGTGCCAGCAGCGCGGGACAGGAAGCCTACGAGCAGTACTTC
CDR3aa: CASSAGQEAYEQYF

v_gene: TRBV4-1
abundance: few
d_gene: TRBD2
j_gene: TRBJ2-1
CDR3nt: TGCGCCAGCAGCCAAGACTCCGGGAGGAAGAAGTTCTTC
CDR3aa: CASSQDSGRKKFF

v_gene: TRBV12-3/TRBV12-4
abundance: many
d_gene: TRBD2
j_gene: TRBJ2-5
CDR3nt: TGTGCCAGCAGCCCAAGGCGGTGGCGGGGGGAACAAGAGACCCAGTACTTC
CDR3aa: CASSPRRWRGEQETQYF

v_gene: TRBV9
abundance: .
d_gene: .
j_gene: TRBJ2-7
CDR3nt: TGTGCCAGCAGCGTAGAGGGGGGGAGTGGGTCCCAGTACTTC
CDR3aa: CASSVEGGSGSQYF

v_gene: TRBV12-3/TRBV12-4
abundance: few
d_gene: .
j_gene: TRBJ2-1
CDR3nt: TGTGCCAGCACCTCTTGGTGGGGTTCGGGCGAGCAGTTCTTC
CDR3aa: CASTSWWGSGEQFF

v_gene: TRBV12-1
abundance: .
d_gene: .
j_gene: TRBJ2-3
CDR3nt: TGTGCCAGCAGCCCCGGACTAGCGGGAGGCAACACAGATATGCAGTATTTT
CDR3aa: CASSPGLAGGNTDMQYF

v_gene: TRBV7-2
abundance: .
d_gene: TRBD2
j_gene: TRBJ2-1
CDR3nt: TGTGCCAGAACCGCGGCGGGGGGCCTCCGAACGGATTACAATGAGCAGTTCTTC
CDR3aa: CARTAAGGLRTDYNEQFF

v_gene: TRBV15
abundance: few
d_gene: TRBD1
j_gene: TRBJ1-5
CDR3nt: TGTGCCACCAGCGCTACTAAGGGAGGGGGCTCGGGGTATCAGCCCCAGCATTTT
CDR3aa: CATSATKGGGSGYQPQHF

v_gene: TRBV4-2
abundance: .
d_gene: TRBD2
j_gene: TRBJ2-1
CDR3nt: TGTGCCAGCAGCCAAGATCCTAGCGGGAGTGGCAATGAGCAGTTCTTC
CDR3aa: CASSQDPSGSGNEQFF

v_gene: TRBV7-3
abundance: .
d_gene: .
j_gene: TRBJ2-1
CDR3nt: TGTGCCAGCAGCTTAAATGAGGGGCACAATGAGCAGTTCTTC
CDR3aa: CASSLNEGHNEQFF

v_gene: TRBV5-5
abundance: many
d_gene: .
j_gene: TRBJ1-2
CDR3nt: TGTGCCAGCAGCACAGACCCCGGGGGCACCTATGGCTACACCTTC
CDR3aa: CASSTDPGGTYGYTF

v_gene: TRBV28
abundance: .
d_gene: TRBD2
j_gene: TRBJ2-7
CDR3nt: TGTGCCAGCAGTTTCTTTCCGGGGCTAGCGGGAGGACTCATCGGCTACGAGCAGTACTTC
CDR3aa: CASSFFPGLAGGLIGYEQYF

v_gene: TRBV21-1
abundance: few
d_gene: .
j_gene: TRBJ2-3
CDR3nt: TGTGCCAGCAGCCTCACCCAAGCGGCTAGCACAGATACGCAGTATTTT
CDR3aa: CASSLTQAASTDTQYF

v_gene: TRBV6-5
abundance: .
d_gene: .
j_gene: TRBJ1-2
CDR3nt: TGTGCCAGCAGTGCCCAGGGGTGGGATGGCTACACCTTC
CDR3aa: CASSAQGWDGYTF

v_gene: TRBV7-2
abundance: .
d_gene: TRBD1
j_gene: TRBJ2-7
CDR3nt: TGTGCCAGCAGCTTAACCGGGACAGGGGGTTTAGGGCAGTACTTC
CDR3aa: CASSLTGTGGLGQYF

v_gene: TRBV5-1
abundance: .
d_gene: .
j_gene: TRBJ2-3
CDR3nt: TGTGCCAGCAGCTGGGGTCCTTACACAGATACGCAGTATTTT
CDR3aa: CASSWGPYTDTQYF

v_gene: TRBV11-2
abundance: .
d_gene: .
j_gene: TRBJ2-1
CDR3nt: TGTGCCAGCAGCGGGGGACTTACGAATGAGCAGTTCTTC
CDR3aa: CASSGGLTNEQFF

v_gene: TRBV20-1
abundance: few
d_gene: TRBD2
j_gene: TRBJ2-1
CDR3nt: TGCAGTGCTAGTCCGGCTAGCGGATCTTCTGTGGAGCAGTTCTTC
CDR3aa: CSASPASGSSVEQFF

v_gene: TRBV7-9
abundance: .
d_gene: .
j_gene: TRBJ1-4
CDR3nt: TGTGCCAGCAGCTTAGAATCGGGCCTCGTTCGTGAAAAACTGTTTTTT
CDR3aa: CASSLESGLVREKLFF

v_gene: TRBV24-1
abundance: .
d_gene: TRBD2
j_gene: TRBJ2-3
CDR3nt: TGTGCCACCAGTGATTTTCCGCCTAGCGGGAGAGCAGATACGCAGTATTTT
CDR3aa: CATSDFPPSGRADTQYF

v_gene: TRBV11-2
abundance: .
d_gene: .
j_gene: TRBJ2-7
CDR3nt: TGTGCCAGCAGCTTTATGGGAGTAGGGGGCTACGAGCAGTACTTC
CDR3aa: CASSFMGVGGYEQYF

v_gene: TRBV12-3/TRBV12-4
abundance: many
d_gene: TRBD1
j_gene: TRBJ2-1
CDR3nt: TGTGCCAGCAGTTTCTACAGGGGGAATGAGCAGTTCTTC
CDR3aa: CASSFYRGNEQFF

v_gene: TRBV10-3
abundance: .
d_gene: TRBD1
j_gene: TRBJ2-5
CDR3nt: TGTGCCATCAGTGGGCGGACAGGGCAAGAGACCCAGTACTTC
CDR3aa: CAISGRTGQETQYF

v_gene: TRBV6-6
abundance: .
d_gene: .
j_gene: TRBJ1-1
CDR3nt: TGTGCCAGCGGGGAGGTGGAGACTGAAGCTTTCTTT
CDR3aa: CASGEVETEAFF

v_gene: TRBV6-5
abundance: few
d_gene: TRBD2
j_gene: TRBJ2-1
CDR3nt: TGTGCCAGCAGTTCTTCCGGGACTAGCGGGGACAATGAGCAGTTCTTC
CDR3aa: CASSSSGTSGDNEQFF

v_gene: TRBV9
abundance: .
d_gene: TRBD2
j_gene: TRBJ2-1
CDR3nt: TGTGCCAGCAGCGTTCTTAGCGGGAGCTCTAATGAGCAGTTCTTC
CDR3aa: CASSVLSGSSNEQFF

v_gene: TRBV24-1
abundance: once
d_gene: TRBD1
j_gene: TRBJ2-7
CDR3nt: TGTGCCACCAGTGAGAGCCGGGACAGCCCATATCAGCAGTACTTC
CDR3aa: CATSESRDSPYQQYF

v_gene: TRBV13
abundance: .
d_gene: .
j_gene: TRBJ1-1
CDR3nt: TGTGCCAGCAGCTTACGATCCGGGACTGAGGAAGCTTTCTTT
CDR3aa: CASSLRSGTEEAFF

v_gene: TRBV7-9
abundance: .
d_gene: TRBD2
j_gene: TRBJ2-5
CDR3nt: TGTGCCAGCAGCCCCCCGAGGGGTAGCGGGGAGTCCGGAGAGACCCAGTACTTC
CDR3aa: CASSPPRGSGESGETQYF

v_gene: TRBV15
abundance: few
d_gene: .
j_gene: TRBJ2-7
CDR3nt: TGTGCCACCAGCAGAGTTGGCAGTTTCTACGAGCAGTACTTC
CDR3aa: CATSRVGSFYEQYF

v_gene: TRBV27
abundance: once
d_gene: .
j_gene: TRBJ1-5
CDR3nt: TGTGCCGTAGGGGGGGTGAGCAATCAGCCCCAGCATTTT
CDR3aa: CAVGGVSNQPQHF

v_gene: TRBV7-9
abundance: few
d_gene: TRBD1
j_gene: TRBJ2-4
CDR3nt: TGTGCCAGCAACCTAGTCAGGGGGCAGGAAAACATTCAGTACTTC
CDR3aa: CASNLVRGQENIQYF

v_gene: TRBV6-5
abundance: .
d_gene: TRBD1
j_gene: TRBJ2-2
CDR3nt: TGTGCCAGCAGTTACGGGACAGGGGGCCCCGGGGAGCTGTTTTTT
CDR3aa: CASSYGTGGPGELFF

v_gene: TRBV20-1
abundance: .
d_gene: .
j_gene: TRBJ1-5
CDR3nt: TGCAGTGCTAGCAATGCCCAGGGGAATCAGCCCCAGCATTTT
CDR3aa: CSASNAQGNQPQHF

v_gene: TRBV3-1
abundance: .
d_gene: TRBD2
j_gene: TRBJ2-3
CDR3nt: TGTGCCAGCTTAAGCGGGGGGACAGATACGCAGTATTTT
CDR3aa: CASLSGGTDTQYF

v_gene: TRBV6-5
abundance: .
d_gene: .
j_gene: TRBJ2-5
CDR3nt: TGTGCCAGCAGCCGCGCCATCCAGGGAGAGACCCAGTACTTC
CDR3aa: CASSRAIQGETQYF

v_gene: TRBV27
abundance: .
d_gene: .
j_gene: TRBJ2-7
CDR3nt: TGTGCCAGTAGCCTTGGGACAAGACCCCCCCACGAGCAGTACTTC
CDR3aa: CASSLGTRPPHEQYF

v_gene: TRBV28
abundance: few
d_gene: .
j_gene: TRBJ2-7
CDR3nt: TGTGCCAGCAGTTTAGCGGGGGCCCAGACCTACGAGCAGTACTTC
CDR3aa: CASSLAGAQTYEQYF

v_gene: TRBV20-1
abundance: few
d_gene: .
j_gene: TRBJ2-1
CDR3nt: TGCAGTGCTAAAACTAGCCTCTCCTACAATGAGCAGTTCTTC
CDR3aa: CSAKTSLSYNEQFF

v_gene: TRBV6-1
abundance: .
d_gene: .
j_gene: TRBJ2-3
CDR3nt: TGTACCAGCAGACCGCTAGCCTTGGTAGGGATGACGACAGATACGCAGTATTTT
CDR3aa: CTSRPLALVGMTTDTQYF

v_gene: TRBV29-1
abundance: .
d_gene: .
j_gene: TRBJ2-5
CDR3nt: TGCAGCGTTGCAAGGGGGGGTAGTGCGGAGACCCAGTACTTC
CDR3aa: CSVARGGSAETQYF

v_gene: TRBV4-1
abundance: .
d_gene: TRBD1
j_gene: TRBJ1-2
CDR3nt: TGCGCCAGCAGCTCCCCGGGACAGGGGAACAACGGCTACACCTTC
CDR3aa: CASSSPGQGNNGYTF

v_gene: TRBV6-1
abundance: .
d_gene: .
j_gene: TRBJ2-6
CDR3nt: TGTGCCAGCAGTGAAACCTTGGACTCCCTGCGCCTGACTTTC
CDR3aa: CASSETLDSLRLTF

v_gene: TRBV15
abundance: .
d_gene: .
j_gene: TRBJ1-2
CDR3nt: TGTGCCACCAGCCCACCCTCGAGGGGGGCCTATGGCTACACCTTC
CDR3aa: CATSPPSRGAYGYTF

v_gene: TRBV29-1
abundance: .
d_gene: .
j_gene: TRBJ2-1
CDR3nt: TGCAGCGTGAGTAGTGGAGAGCAGTTCTTC
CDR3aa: CSVSSGEQFF

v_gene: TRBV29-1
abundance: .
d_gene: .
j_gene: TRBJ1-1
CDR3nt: TGCAGCGCCGACGGACAGCTAAACCCGCGGATGGACACTGAAGCTTTCTTT
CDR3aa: CSADGQLNPRMDTEAFF

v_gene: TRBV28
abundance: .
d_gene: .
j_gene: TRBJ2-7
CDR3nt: TGTGCCAGCAGGCCCGGCGGTTCCTACGAGCAGTACTTC
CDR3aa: CASRPGGSYEQYF